This T cell receptor (beta chain) emerged from a study of blood T cells in healthy people across ages. Study-level findings and limits: The fall in TCR beta diversity per million T cells was roughly linear with age. Donors of long life had a larger count of naive CD4+ cells and greater diversity than aged donors.

This CDR3 comprises 12 residues. V dropped 2 bases and J dropped 6; count of bases not matched to a gene: 1. In its sample, this clonotype was seen many times. What it binds is not known. The second PCR ran roughly 6 to 12 cycles with a sample-barcoded 5' primer and J-beta primers. Template switching added a 12-random-nucleotide identifier to every cDNA molecule. TCRdb fed the 5' RACE reads into MiXCR, producing one record per CDR3 protein. The sample shows fewer than 900,000 distinct CDR3 sequences, roughly 40% of them seen only once. This clonotype was obtained from a young man in good health. What was sequenced was blood. The rearrangement joins TRBV12-3 or TRBV12-4 to TRBJ2-7, with 7 positions matching TRBD1. CDR3 sequence reads: CASSLRTGEQYF. The CDR3 DNA reads TGTGCCAGCAGTTTACGGACAGGCGAGCAGTACTTC.